The next 7 T cell receptor beta chains were all read from a single sample in a study of T-cell reconstitution after alpha-beta-depleted transplantation in children. Preparation of the TCRbeta library was carried out with unique molecular identifiers. MiXCR, run by TCRdb on the PCR reads, gives a single entry per CDR3 protein. This table holds 350,000 to 450,000 distinct CDR3 sequences, 20% found once. This sample comprised PBMCs from the stem cell graft donor, obtained from the stem cell graft. The receptors shown here come from a human donor who donated a stem cell graft to a child with acute myeloid leukemia.

This clonotype was counted only a few times. The chain is built from TRBV29-1 and TRBJ1-2; D gene unclear. V was shortened by 4 bases and J by 3 bases, with 12 bases between the two germline ends. Germline CDR1 reads SQVTM; CDR2 reads ANQGSEA. There are 13 residues in the CDR3. The CDR3 is CSVGRSEDYGYTF. CDR3 bases: TGCAGCGTTGGGCGGTCGGAGGACTATGGCTACACCTTC.

This clonotype appeared many times. V usage is TRBV10-3 and J usage is TRBJ2-1; 7 bases map to TRBD1. The germline V gene has CDR1 ENHRY and CDR2 SYGVKD. V dropped 0 bases and J dropped 8; count of bases not matched to a gene: 10. The CDR3 runs to 16 residues. The CDR3 protein is CAISESGQWVIYEQFF. In nucleotides, the CDR3 is TGTGCCATCAGTGAGTCGGGACAGTGGGTAATCTATGAGCAGTTCTTC.

This clonotype has at least ten counts. This chain links TRBV24-1 with TRBJ2-7, with 9 bases that match TRBD1. Per the germline V gene, CDR1 is KGHDR and CDR2 is SFDVKD. The CDR3 spans 14 residues. J was trimmed by 3 bases and V by 10 bases; bases with no gene match: 9. CDR3 bases: TGTGCCACGAGTACCGGGACAGGGAACTACGAGCAGTACTTC. The encoded protein is CATSTGTGNYEQYF.

The gene calls are TRBV15 and TRBJ2-3; 13 bases map to TRBD2. The CDR3 covers 17 residues. Germline V gives CDR1 LNHNV, CDR2 YYDKDF (reference sequence). Trimming took 6 bases from V and 5 from J; bases not matched to a gene: 11. The DNA of the CDR3 is TGTGCCACCAGACCTCCCGGGACTAGCGGGACGATAGATACGCAGTATTTT. Its protein is CATRPPGTSGTIDTQYF.

This clonotype has only a few counts. The V and J genes are TRBV20-1 and TRBJ2-7; 9 nucleotides match TRBD1. In germline, CDR1 is DFQATT, CDR2 SNEGSKA (reference sequence). The CDR3 is made up of 15 amino acids. V lost 4 bases, J lost 4 bases, and 11 bases stayed unmatched. This CDR3 is CSAKATEQGAYEQYF. The CDR3 nucleotides are TGCAGTGCTAAGGCAACGGAACAGGGGGCTTACGAGCAGTACTTC.

The J gene is TRBJ1-2, the V gene TRBV27, with unresolved D. CDR3 length equals 13 residues. The germline gives CDR1 MNHEY, CDR2 SMNVEV (reference sequence). Trimming took off 6 bases at V and 5 bases at J, with 13 bases between the two ends. CDR3 bases: TGTGCCAGCAGCAAAGGAAACAAGTATGGCTACACCTTC. Translated: CASSKGNKYGYTF.

This clonotype was found a few times. This rearrangement joins TRBV5-1 to TRBJ1-1; D unclear. Per the germline V gene, CDR1 is SGHRS and CDR2 is YFSETQ. Trimming pared 0 bases from V and 1 base from J, leaving 7 bases between. This CDR3 is 14 amino acids long. The CDR3 loop is CASSLELGNTEAFF. DNA of the CDR3: TGCGCCAGCAGCTTGGAGTTGGGGAACACTGAAGCTTTCTTT.